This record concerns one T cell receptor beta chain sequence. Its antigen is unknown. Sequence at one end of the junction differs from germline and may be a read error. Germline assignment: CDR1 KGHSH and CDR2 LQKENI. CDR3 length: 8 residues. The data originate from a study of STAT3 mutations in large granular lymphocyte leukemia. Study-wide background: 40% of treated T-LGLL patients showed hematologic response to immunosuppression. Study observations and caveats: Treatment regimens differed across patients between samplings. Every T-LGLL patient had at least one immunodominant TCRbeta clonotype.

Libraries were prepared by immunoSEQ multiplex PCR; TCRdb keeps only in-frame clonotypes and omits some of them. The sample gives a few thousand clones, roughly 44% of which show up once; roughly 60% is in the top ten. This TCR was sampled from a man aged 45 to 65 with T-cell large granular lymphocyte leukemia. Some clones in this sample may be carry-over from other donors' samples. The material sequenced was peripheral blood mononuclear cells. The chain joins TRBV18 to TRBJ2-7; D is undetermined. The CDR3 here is CASSRVLF. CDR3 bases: TGTGCCAGCTCAAGGGTCCTCTTC. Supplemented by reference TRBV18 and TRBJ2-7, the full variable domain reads NAGVMQNPRHLVRRRGQEARLRCSPMKGHSHVYWYRQLPEEGLKFMVYLQKENIIDESGMPKERFSAEFPKEGPSILRIQQVVRGDSAAYFCASSRVLFGPGTRLTVT.